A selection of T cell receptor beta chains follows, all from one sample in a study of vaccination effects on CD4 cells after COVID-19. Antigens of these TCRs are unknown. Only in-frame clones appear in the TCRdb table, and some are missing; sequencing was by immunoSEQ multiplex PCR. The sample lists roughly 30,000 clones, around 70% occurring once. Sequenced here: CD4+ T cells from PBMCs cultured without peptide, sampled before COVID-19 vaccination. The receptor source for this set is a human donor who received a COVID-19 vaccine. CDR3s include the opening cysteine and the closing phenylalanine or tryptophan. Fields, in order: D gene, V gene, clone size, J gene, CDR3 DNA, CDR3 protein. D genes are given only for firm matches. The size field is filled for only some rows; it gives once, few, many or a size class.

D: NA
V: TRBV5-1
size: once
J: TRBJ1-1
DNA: TGCGCCAGCAGCTTGAATAAGGGCGCCGACACTGAAGCTTTCTTT
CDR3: CASSLNKGADTEAFF

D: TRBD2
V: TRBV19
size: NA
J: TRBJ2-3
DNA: TGTGCCAGTAGGACGGGCGGGAGGTGGGCCACAGATACGCAGTATTTT
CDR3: CASRTGGRWATDTQYF

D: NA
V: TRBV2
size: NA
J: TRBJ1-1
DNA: TGTGCCAGCAGTGGTGGGGCGGTCAGGGCCTCTGAAGCTTTCTTT
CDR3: CASSGGAVRASEAFF

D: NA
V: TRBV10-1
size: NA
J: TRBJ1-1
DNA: TGCGCCAGCAGTGATGAGAAGAACACTGAAGCTTTCTTT
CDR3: CASSDEKNTEAFF

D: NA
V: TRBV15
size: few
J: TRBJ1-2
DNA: TGTGCCACCAGCAGAGATCTGGGGATCTATGGCTACACCTTC
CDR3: CATSRDLGIYGYTF

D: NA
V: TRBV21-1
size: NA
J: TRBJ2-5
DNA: TGTGCCAGCAGCAATCTCAACCGAGGGGTACAAGAGACCCAGTACTTC
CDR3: CASSNLNRGVQETQYF

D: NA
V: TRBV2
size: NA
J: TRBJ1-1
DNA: TGTGCCAGCAGGCTGACAGGTCGGAACACTGAAGCTTTCTTT
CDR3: CASRLTGRNTEAFF

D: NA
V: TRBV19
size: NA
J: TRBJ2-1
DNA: TGTGCCAGTAGTATGTGGCCTAGAGACTCAATCGGGGAGCAGTTCTTC
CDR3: CASSMWPRDSIGEQFF

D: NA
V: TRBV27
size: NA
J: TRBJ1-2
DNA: TGTGCCAGCAGGGCCCAGCCAGGGTATGGCTACACCTTC
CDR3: CASRAQPGYGYTF

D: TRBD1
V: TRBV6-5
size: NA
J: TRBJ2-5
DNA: TGTGCCAGCAGTTTCTTAAGGGGGCCGGAGACCCAGTACTTC
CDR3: CASSFLRGPETQYF

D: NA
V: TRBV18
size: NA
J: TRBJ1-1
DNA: TGTGCCAGCTCACCATACGTGAACTGGGGTGGGAGTGCTGAAGCTTTCTTT
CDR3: CASSPYVNWGGSAEAFF

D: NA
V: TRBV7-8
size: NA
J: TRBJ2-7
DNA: TGTGCCAGCAGCTTAGATTTGGGGGAGCAGTACTTC
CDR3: CASSLDLGEQYF

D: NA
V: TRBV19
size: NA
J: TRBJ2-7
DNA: TGTGCCAGTAACCAAGACAGACGAAGCGAGCAGTACTTC
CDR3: CASNQDRRSEQYF

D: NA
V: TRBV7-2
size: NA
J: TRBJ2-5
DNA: TGTGCCAGCAGCTTAGCGGCGACGGGGCAAGAGACCCAGTACTTC
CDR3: CASSLAATGQETQYF

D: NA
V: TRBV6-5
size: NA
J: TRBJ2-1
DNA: TGTGCCAGCAGTTACTCATCCTCAGGTACTACGCAGTTCTTC
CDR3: CASSYSSSGTTQFF

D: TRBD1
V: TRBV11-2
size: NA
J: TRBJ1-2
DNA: TGTGCCAGCAGCTTAAACTCAGGGGGCGACTATGGCTACACCTTC
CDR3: CASSLNSGGDYGYTF

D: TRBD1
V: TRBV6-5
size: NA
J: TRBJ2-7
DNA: TGTGCCAGCAGCGTAGGGGGCATCGATTACGAGCAGTACTTC
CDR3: CASSVGGIDYEQYF

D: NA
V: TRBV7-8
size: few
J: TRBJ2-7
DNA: TGTGCCAGCAGCTTAACTGACGGTTCCTACGAGCAGTACTTC
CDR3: CASSLTDGSYEQYF

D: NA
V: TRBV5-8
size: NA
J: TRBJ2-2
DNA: TGTGCCAGCAGTTCCTGGGGGGGGCCGAACACCGGGGAGCTGTTTTTT
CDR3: CASSSWGGPNTGELFF

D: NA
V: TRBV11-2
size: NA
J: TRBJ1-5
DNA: TGTGCCAGCAGCTTAGAACGGGGGCCCCAGCATTTT
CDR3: CASSLERGPQHF

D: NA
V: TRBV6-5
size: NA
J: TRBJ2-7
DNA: TGTGCCAGCAAGCGGAGGGGGGATACCTACGAGCAGTACTTC
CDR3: CASKRRGDTYEQYF

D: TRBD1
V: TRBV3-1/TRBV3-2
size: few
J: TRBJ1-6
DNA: TGTGCCAGCAGCCGGACAGGGCTTCGATCACCCCTCCACTTT
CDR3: CASSRTGLRSPLHF

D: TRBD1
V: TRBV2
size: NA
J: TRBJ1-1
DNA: TGTGCCAGCAGGGGGACAGGAGACACTGAAGCTTTCTTT
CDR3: CASRGTGDTEAFF

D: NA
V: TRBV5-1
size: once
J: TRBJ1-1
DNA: TGCGCCAGCAGCTTGGGGGCTAACACTGAAGCTTTCTTT
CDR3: CASSLGANTEAFF

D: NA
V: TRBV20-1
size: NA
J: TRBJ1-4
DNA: TGCAGTGCTAGTAGCGACTCCTCGGGAAAACTGTTTTTT
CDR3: CSASSDSSGKLFF

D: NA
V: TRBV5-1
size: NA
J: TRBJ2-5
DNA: TGCGCCAGCAGCTTTAATTTGGGAGAGACCCAGTACTTC
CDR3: CASSFNLGETQYF

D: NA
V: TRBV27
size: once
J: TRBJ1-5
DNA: TGTGCCAGCAGTCCCATGTTGGGAGGGGAGTCGCAGCCCCAGCATTTT
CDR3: CASSPMLGGESQPQHF